Following are 18 T cell receptor beta chains from one sample sequenced in a study of blood T cell repertoires in COVID-19. Produced via immunoSEQ multiplex PCR; TCRdb's table is partial and in-frame only. The sample records 350,000 to 450,000 clones, around 85% being singletons. Sequencing was carried out using peripheral blood. The origin of the receptors is a woman younger than 35 with acute or convalescent COVID-19.

Points on this clone: This CDR3 is also generated by other DNA sequences in the sample. CDR3 sequence: CASSPGTGSFNTEAFF. The CDR3, as DNA: TGTGCCAGCTCACCCGGGACAGGGAGTTTTAACACTGAAGCTTTCTTT. The J gene is TRBJ1-1, the V gene TRBV18; 9 bases map to TRBD1. CDR1 is KGHSH and CDR2 is LQKENI in the germline V gene. This CDR3 has 16 amino acids. V gave up 3 bases and J gave up 2 bases; unmatched junction bases: 7.

The chain joins TRBV6-5 to TRBJ2-1; 12 bases line up with TRBD2. Germline V gene lookup returns CDR1 MNHEY and CDR2 SVGAGI. This CDR3 region has 15 residues. Trimming removed 6 bases from V and 7 bases from J; junction bases left unmatched: 7. CDR3 coding DNA: TGTGCCAGCAGCTCTAGCGGGGGGGCCGTTAATGAGCAGTTCTTC. This encodes CASSSSGGAVNEQFF.

This clone was seen a single time. The V and J genes are TRBV18 and TRBJ1-2; no definite D call. CDR1 is KGHSH and CDR2 is LQKENI in the germline V gene. CDR3 length: 15 residues. Deletions cut 1 base from V and 0 bases from J, with 9 bases between. The CDR3 DNA is TGTGCCAGCTCACCACTCCACGACTCTAACTATGGCTACACCTTC. Encoded protein: CASSPLHDSNYGYTF.

This clone was seen repeatedly, ten times or more. The rearrangement joins TRBV29-1 to TRBJ1-3, with 7 bases aligning to TRBD1. This CDR3 comprises 17 residues. The germline V gene has CDR1 SQVTM and CDR2 ANQGSEA. The ends lost 1 base at V and 1 base at J; junction bases unmatched: 10. This chain's CDR3 is CSVEVYPGTASGNTIYF. The CDR3 DNA reads TGCAGCGTTGAAGTCTACCCCGGGACAGCGTCTGGAAACACCATATATTTT.

The chain employs TRBV19 and TRBJ1-5; D not resolved. Germline V gene sequence: CDR1 LNHDA, CDR2 SQIVND (reference sequence). V dropped 3 bases and J dropped 0 bases, with 12 bases sitting between them. The CDR3 has 16 residues. The CDR3 DNA reads TGTGCCAGTAGTATGCTGTCCTCGGGTAGCAATCAGCCCCAGCATTTT. It yields the protein CASSMLSSGSNQPQHF.

Regarding this clone: The same CDR3 arises from other DNA sequences in this sample as well. The V call is TRBV7-6, the J call TRBJ2-7; maybe TRBD2 (5 bases). This CDR3 is 16 amino acids long. Germline V CDR1 and CDR2: SGHVS, FNYEAQ. Trimming pared 1 base from V and 0 bases from J, leaving 13 bases between. In DNA, the CDR3 is TGTGCCAGCAGCTTAGAGGCGGGTCAAAGCTCCTACGAGCAGTACTTC. Protein sequence: CASSLEAGQSSYEQYF. The entire variable domain, with the rest obtained from reference TRBV7-6 and TRBJ2-7, is as follows: GAGVSQSPRYKVTKRGQDVALRCDPISGHVSLYWYRQALGQGPEFLTYFNYEAQQDKSGLPNDRFSAERPEGSISTLTIQRTEQRDSAMYRCASSLEAGQSSYEQYFGPGTRLTVT.

This clone was found a few times. The CDR3 protein is CASPRTGGVTGELFF. CDR3 sequence (DNA): TGTGCCAGCCCCCGGACAGGGGGGGTCACCGGGGAGCTGTTTTTT. The chain recombines TRBV6-5 with TRBJ2-2; 10 bases line up with TRBD1. V trimming: 8 bases; J trimming: 4 bases; junction bases outside the gene matches: 7. Germline V gene lookup returns CDR1 MNHEY and CDR2 SVGAGI. The CDR3 totals 15 residues.

The rearrangement links TRBV7-2 to TRBJ1-1; D is unclear. CDR1 and CDR2 from the germline V gene are SGHTA and FQGNSA. The CDR3 is 11 amino acids. Trimming took off 3 bases at V and 6 bases at J, with 5 bases between the two ends. Written as DNA, the CDR3 is TGTGCCAGCAGCTTTCTCTCTGAAGCTTTCTTT. Its translation is CASSFLSEAFF.

This sequence joins TRBV11-2 and TRBJ2-5, with D perhaps TRBD2 (6 bases). Trimming pared 6 bases from V and 2 bases from J, leaving 10 bases between. Germline V lookup: CDR1 SGHAT, CDR2 FQNNGV. The CDR3 runs 13 residues. The CDR3 DNA is TGTGCCAGCAGTTTTAGCGGACAAGAGACCCAGTACTTC. As protein: CASSFSGQETQYF.

J is TRBJ2-7 and V is TRBV14, with 13 bases identical to TRBD2. Trimming cost V 6 bases and J 7 bases; bases outside gene matches: 9. Germline CDR1 and CDR2: SGHDN and FVKESK. The CDR3 runs to 15 residues. CDR3 sequence reads: CASSHRTSGSWEQYF. The CDR3 DNA reads TGTGCCAGCAGTCACAGGACTAGCGGGAGTTGGGAGCAGTACTTC.

This clone came up a few times. This rearrangement joins TRBV6-5 to TRBJ2-2, with D unresolved. The germline CDR1 and CDR2 sequences are MNHEY and SVGAGI. V dropped 7 bases and J dropped 4 bases, with 13 bases sitting between them. CDR3 length equals 14 residues. The CDR3 DNA is TGTGCCAGCACCCAAGTCGGTGGCACCGGGGAGCTGTTTTTT. This codes for CASTQVGGTGELFF.

V gene TRBV6-6 combines with J gene TRBJ2-6; TRBD1 is a possible D gene (5 bases). Germline V gives CDR1 MNHNY, CDR2 SVGAGI (reference sequence). This CDR3 contains 20 residues. Trimming cost V 5 bases and J 1 base, with 24 bases left between them. The CDR3 reads CASSPPAGIILSSGANVLTF. For the CDR3, the DNA is TGTGCCAGCAGTCCCCCGGCAGGGATCATACTCTCATCTGGGGCCAACGTCCTGACTTTC.

This clone has only a few counts. The rearrangement joins TRBV2 to TRBJ2-5; 11 bases align to TRBD2. Germline trimming cut 6 bases from V and 4 bases from J; bases unmatched to any gene: 10. The germline V gene has CDR1 SNHLY and CDR2 FYNNEI. The length of the CDR3 is 16 residues. The CDR3 reads CASRPTSGGFLETQYF. CDR3 bases: TGTGCCAGCAGACCCACTAGCGGGGGATTCCTAGAGACCCAGTACTTC.

The J gene is TRBJ1-1, the V gene TRBV2; unclear D gene. The CDR3 sequence is 12 residues long. CDR1 SNHLY and CDR2 FYNNEI come from the germline V gene. V was clipped by 6 bases and J by 4 bases, with 9 bases between them. In DNA form, the CDR3 reads TGTGCCAGCAGCTCCACTCCCACTGAAGCTTTCTTT. It specifies CASSSTPTEAFF.

This clone was observed many times. The chain joins TRBV28 to TRBJ1-5; 9 positions match TRBD1. V trimming: 9 bases; J trimming: 1 base; junction bases outside the gene matches: 4. The germline V gene has CDR1 MDHEN and CDR2 SYDVKM. CDR3 length: 14 residues. Written as DNA, the CDR3 is TGTGCCAGTACCGGGACAGGGAGCAATCAGCCCCAGCATTTT. This codes for CASTGTGSNQPQHF. Using reference TRBV28 and TRBJ1-5 for the parts outside the CDR3, the full variable domain is DVKVTQSSRYLVKRTGEKVFLECVQDMDHENMFWYRQDPGLGLRLIYFSYDVKMKEKGDIPEGYSVSREKKERFSLILESASTNQTSMYLCASTGTGSNQPQHFGDGTRLSIL.

In its sample, this clone was seen a few times. The chain joins TRBV6-4 to TRBJ2-7; D gene ambiguous. With 2 bases removed from V and 7 bases from J, the gap between germline ends came to 12 bases. The CDR3 has 13 residues. Germline V lookup: CDR1 MRHNA, CDR2 SNTAGT. The CDR3 loop reads CASSDVDAGEQYF. Written as DNA, the CDR3 is TGTGCCAGCAGTGACGTCGACGCCGGGGAGCAGTACTTC.

The chain employs TRBV12-3 or TRBV12-4 and TRBJ2-5, with D possibly being TRBD1 (5 bases). This CDR3 comprises 13 residues. Trimming left V 5 bases short and J 4 bases short, with 11 bases between. The DNA for the CDR3 is TGTGCCAGCAGTCCCAGGGTCGCAGAGACCCAGTACTTC. Translating it yields CASSPRVAETQYF.

This sequence joins TRBV5-6 and TRBJ2-1; D is unclear. V shed 0 bases and J shed 10 bases, with 11 bases lying between them. This CDR3 spans 13 amino acids. Germline assignment: CDR1 SGHDT and CDR2 YYEEEE. The CDR3 sequence: CASSLGAPREQFF. CDR3 bases: TGTGCCAGCAGCTTGGGAGCTCCCAGGGAGCAGTTCTTC.